Listed below are T cell receptor beta chains from one sample, sequenced in a study of graft-versus-host responses after intestinal transplantation. Their antigens are not known. TCRdb keeps only in-frame clones here, not all; method: immunoSEQ multiplex PCR. The sample holds approximately 68,000 clones; roughly 90% are singletons and the top ten take roughly 3.9%. This sample comprised unstimulated CD8+ T cells sorted from spleen or lymph node cells, obtained before transplant. The receptors stem from a human donor who was the organ donor for an intestinal transplant. CDR3s include the opening cysteine and the closing phenylalanine or tryptophan. Fields, in order: V gene, J gene, clone size, D gene, CDR3 protein, CDR3 DNA. D genes are given only for firm matches. The size entry is marked missing in some rows and otherwise reads once, few, many or a size class.

v_gene: TRBV5-6
j_gene: TRBJ1-5
abundance: .
d_gene: .
CDR3aa: CASSLAADGRRINQPQHF
CDR3nt: TGTGCCAGCAGCTTGGCGGCGGACGGGAGACGCATTAATCAGCCCCAGCATTTT

v_gene: TRBV15
j_gene: TRBJ1-3
abundance: .
d_gene: .
CDR3aa: CATSPSPGNTIYF
CDR3nt: TGTGCCACCAGCCCTTCCCCTGGAAACACCATATATTTT

v_gene: TRBV27
j_gene: TRBJ1-2
abundance: once
d_gene: TRBD1
CDR3aa: CASAEDSTGILYYGYTF
CDR3nt: TGTGCCAGCGCGGAGGACTCGACAGGGATCCTTTACTATGGCTACACCTTC

v_gene: TRBV18
j_gene: TRBJ1-6
abundance: once
d_gene: TRBD1
CDR3aa: CASSRRPRDRGNSPLHF
CDR3nt: TGTGCCAGCTCACGCAGACCCCGGGACAGGGGTAATTCACCCCTCCACTTT

v_gene: TRBV4-2
j_gene: TRBJ2-1
abundance: .
d_gene: TRBD2
CDR3aa: CASSQGLAGGHGANNEQFF
CDR3nt: TGTGCCAGCAGCCAAGGACTAGCGGGGGGGCATGGGGCCAACAATGAGCAGTTCTTC

v_gene: TRBV19
j_gene: TRBJ1-1
abundance: .
d_gene: .
CDR3aa: CASHSSVNTEAFF
CDR3nt: TGTGCCAGTCACAGTAGTGTGAACACTGAAGCTTTCTTT

v_gene: TRBV7-6
j_gene: TRBJ2-2
abundance: .
d_gene: .
CDR3aa: CASSLGPDTGELFF
CDR3nt: TGTGCCAGCAGCCTCGGTCCCGACACCGGGGAGCTGTTTTTT

v_gene: TRBV5-4
j_gene: TRBJ2-1
abundance: .
d_gene: TRBD1
CDR3aa: CATADRADNEQFF
CDR3nt: TGTGCCACCGCGGACAGGGCTGACAATGAGCAGTTCTTC

v_gene: TRBV7-9
j_gene: TRBJ2-1
abundance: .
d_gene: .
CDR3aa: CASSPPGSYNEQFF
CDR3nt: TGTGCCAGCAGCCCCCCGGGCTCCTACAATGAGCAGTTCTTC

v_gene: TRBV5-1
j_gene: TRBJ2-3
abundance: .
d_gene: .
CDR3aa: CASPAEGSTDTQYF
CDR3nt: TGCGCCAGTCCGGCGGAGGGGAGCACAGATACGCAGTATTTT

v_gene: TRBV2
j_gene: TRBJ2-1
abundance: few
d_gene: .
CDR3aa: CAIPNRELSYNEQFF
CDR3nt: TGTGCCATCCCTAACAGGGAATTGTCCTACAATGAGCAGTTCTTC

v_gene: TRBV5-4
j_gene: TRBJ2-1
abundance: .
d_gene: TRBD2
CDR3aa: CAAGGSYNEQFF
CDR3nt: TGTGCCGCGGGGGGGTCCTACAATGAGCAGTTCTTC

v_gene: TRBV9
j_gene: TRBJ1-4
abundance: .
d_gene: .
CDR3aa: CASSPSEGGKDEKLFF
CDR3nt: TGTGCCAGCAGCCCTTCCGAGGGCGGGAAGGATGAAAAACTGTTTTTT

v_gene: TRBV6-1
j_gene: TRBJ1-2
abundance: few
d_gene: .
CDR3aa: CASSEKPSGQDGYTF
CDR3nt: TGTGCCAGCAGTGAGAAGCCCTCCGGCCAGGATGGCTACACCTTC

v_gene: TRBV4-1
j_gene: TRBJ1-5
abundance: once
d_gene: .
CDR3aa: CASSQLPPPGNQPQHF
CDR3nt: TGCGCCAGCAGCCAATTGCCCCCGCCGGGGAATCAGCCCCAGCATTTT

v_gene: TRBV4-2
j_gene: TRBJ2-5
abundance: .
d_gene: .
CDR3aa: CASSQVARGEETQYF
CDR3nt: TGTGCCAGCAGCCAAGTAGCCAGGGGCGAGGAGACCCAGTACTTC

v_gene: TRBV19
j_gene: TRBJ1-1
abundance: .
d_gene: .
CDR3aa: CASREIMNTEAFF
CDR3nt: TGTGCCAGTAGGGAGATCATGAACACTGAAGCTTTCTTT

v_gene: TRBV11-2
j_gene: TRBJ2-2
abundance: .
d_gene: TRBD1
CDR3aa: CASSLAEVQGASGELFF
CDR3nt: TGTGCCAGCAGCCTCGCCGAGGTACAGGGGGCGTCGGGGGAGCTGTTTTTT

v_gene: TRBV6-5
j_gene: TRBJ1-5
abundance: .
d_gene: TRBD1
CDR3aa: CASSYSGQGNQPQHF
CDR3nt: TGTGCCAGCAGTTACTCGGGACAGGGGAATCAGCCCCAGCATTTT

v_gene: TRBV2
j_gene: TRBJ1-2
abundance: .
d_gene: TRBD1
CDR3aa: CARTGTGWGYTF
CDR3nt: TGTGCCAGAACCGGGACAGGGTGGGGCTACACCTTC

v_gene: TRBV19
j_gene: TRBJ2-1
abundance: .
d_gene: .
CDR3aa: CASSSGLSYNEQFF
CDR3nt: TGTGCCAGTAGTTCAGGGCTCTCCTACAATGAGCAGTTCTTC

v_gene: TRBV11-1
j_gene: TRBJ1-1
abundance: .
d_gene: .
CDR3aa: CASSLNFRGMNTEAFF
CDR3nt: TGTGCCAGCAGCTTAAACTTCCGGGGAATGAACACTGAAGCTTTCTTT

v_gene: TRBV2
j_gene: TRBJ2-3
abundance: .
d_gene: .
CDR3aa: CASSGPLLTGTDTQYF
CDR3nt: TGTGCCAGCAGTGGCCCCCTACTGACAGGCACAGATACGCAGTATTTT

v_gene: TRBV7-9
j_gene: TRBJ2-1
abundance: .
d_gene: TRBD1
CDR3aa: CASSFRQGLPRNEQFF
CDR3nt: TGTGCCAGCAGCTTCAGACAGGGTCTTCCCCGCAATGAGCAGTTCTTC

v_gene: TRBV29-1
j_gene: TRBJ1-2
abundance: .
d_gene: .
CDR3aa: CSVEQGKGYGYTF
CDR3nt: TGCAGCGTGGAACAGGGAAAGGGCTATGGCTACACCTTC

v_gene: TRBV7-3
j_gene: TRBJ2-1
abundance: .
d_gene: TRBD2
CDR3aa: CASQGLAGDGEQFF
CDR3nt: TGTGCCAGCCAAGGACTAGCGGGGGACGGTGAGCAGTTCTTC

v_gene: TRBV2
j_gene: TRBJ1-6
abundance: .
d_gene: TRBD1
CDR3aa: CASRPGQGNSPLHF
CDR3nt: TGTGCCAGCAGACCCGGACAGGGAAATTCACCCCTCCACTTT

v_gene: TRBV28
j_gene: TRBJ1-4
abundance: .
d_gene: .
CDR3aa: CASSSPIQAPNEKLFF
CDR3nt: TGTGCCAGCAGTTCCCCTATACAGGCCCCTAATGAAAAACTGTTTTTT

v_gene: TRBV4-1
j_gene: TRBJ1-1
abundance: .
d_gene: .
CDR3aa: CASSQAGTMNTEAFF
CDR3nt: TGCGCCAGCAGCCAAGCCGGGACTATGAACACTGAAGCTTTCTTT

v_gene: TRBV28
j_gene: TRBJ1-5
abundance: .
d_gene: .
CDR3aa: CASSLGRQNNQPQHF
CDR3nt: TGTGCCAGCAGTTTGGGCCGACAGAACAATCAGCCCCAGCATTTT

v_gene: TRBV28
j_gene: TRBJ2-2
abundance: .
d_gene: TRBD2
CDR3aa: CASSLYFLAETNTGELFF
CDR3nt: TGTGCCAGCAGTTTATACTTCCTAGCGGAGACGAACACCGGGGAGCTGTTTTTT

v_gene: TRBV30
j_gene: TRBJ1-1
abundance: .
d_gene: TRBD1
CDR3aa: CAWRGDREGTEAFF
CDR3nt: TGTGCCTGGAGAGGGGACAGGGAAGGCACTGAAGCTTTCTTT

v_gene: TRBV25-1
j_gene: TRBJ2-3
abundance: .
d_gene: TRBD1
CDR3aa: CASSEPWTGTTDTQYF
CDR3nt: TGTGCCAGCAGTGAACCCTGGACAGGGACCACAGATACGCAGTATTTT

v_gene: TRBV7-9
j_gene: TRBJ2-1
abundance: .
d_gene: TRBD2
CDR3aa: CASSLVAGGYNEQFF
CDR3nt: TGTGCCAGCAGCTTAGTAGCGGGGGGGTACAATGAGCAGTTCTTC

v_gene: TRBV27
j_gene: TRBJ2-3
abundance: .
d_gene: .
CDR3aa: CASRLSQGHTDTQYF
CDR3nt: TGTGCCAGCAGGTTGTCCCAGGGTCACACAGATACGCAGTATTTT

v_gene: TRBV21-1
j_gene: TRBJ1-5
abundance: .
d_gene: .
CDR3aa: CASSKVTGFQAINQPQHF
CDR3nt: TGTGCCAGCAGCAAAGTAACGGGGTTTCAGGCGATTAATCAGCCCCAGCATTTT

v_gene: TRBV29-1
j_gene: TRBJ2-1
abundance: .
d_gene: .
CDR3aa: CSHEGGGPEQFF
CDR3nt: TGCAGCCATGAGGGGGGGGGTCCTGAGCAGTTCTTC

v_gene: TRBV6-1
j_gene: TRBJ2-3
abundance: .
d_gene: TRBD1
CDR3aa: CASSGGRGPTDTQYF
CDR3nt: TGTGCCAGCAGTGGTGGCAGGGGGCCGACAGATACGCAGTATTTT

v_gene: TRBV28
j_gene: TRBJ1-2
abundance: .
d_gene: .
CDR3aa: CASSLSEESGYTF
CDR3nt: TGTGCCAGCAGTTTATCGGAGGAAAGCGGCTACACCTTC

v_gene: TRBV15
j_gene: TRBJ2-6
abundance: .
d_gene: .
CDR3aa: CATSSVRYSGANVLTF
CDR3nt: TGTGCCACCAGCAGTGTCCGCTACTCTGGGGCCAACGTCCTGACTTTC

v_gene: TRBV6-1
j_gene: TRBJ2-3
abundance: once
d_gene: TRBD2
CDR3aa: CASSEARAGGMGTDTQYF
CDR3nt: TGTGCCAGCAGTGAAGCGCGAGCGGGGGGCATGGGAACAGATACGCAGTATTTT

v_gene: TRBV29-1
j_gene: TRBJ2-3
abundance: .
d_gene: TRBD1
CDR3aa: CSDGQGPDTQYF
CDR3nt: TGCAGCGACGGACAGGGGCCAGATACGCAGTATTTT

v_gene: TRBV6-5
j_gene: TRBJ2-1
abundance: .
d_gene: TRBD2
CDR3aa: CASSYLAGGAYNEQFF
CDR3nt: TGTGCCAGCAGTTATTTAGCGGGGGGTGCCTACAATGAGCAGTTCTTC

v_gene: TRBV5-6
j_gene: TRBJ1-6
abundance: few
d_gene: .
CDR3aa: CASSLEDTTYNSPLHF
CDR3nt: TGTGCCAGCAGCTTGGAGGACACAACCTATAATTCACCCCTCCACTTT

v_gene: TRBV6-4
j_gene: TRBJ2-3
abundance: .
d_gene: .
CDR3aa: CASSRGLELDTQYF
CDR3nt: TGTGCCAGCTCCCGAGGGCTAGAGTTAGATACGCAGTATTTT

v_gene: TRBV9
j_gene: TRBJ1-1
abundance: .
d_gene: TRBD1
CDR3aa: CASSELQGASLLNTEAFF
CDR3nt: TGTGCCAGCAGCGAACTACAGGGGGCCTCACTTCTGAACACTGAAGCTTTCTTT

v_gene: TRBV14
j_gene: TRBJ1-1
abundance: few
d_gene: TRBD1
CDR3aa: CASSQDATGGHWPITEAFF
CDR3nt: TGTGCCAGCAGCCAAGATGCCACAGGGGGCCACTGGCCGATCACTGAAGCTTTCTTT

v_gene: TRBV10-3
j_gene: TRBJ1-2
abundance: .
d_gene: .
CDR3aa: CAISEWGPEENYGYTF
CDR3nt: TGTGCCATCAGTGAGTGGGGTCCGGAGGAGAACTATGGCTACACCTTC

v_gene: TRBV28
j_gene: TRBJ2-3
abundance: .
d_gene: TRBD1
CDR3aa: CASSANPGTGLTDTQYF
CDR3nt: TGTGCCAGCAGTGCGAATCCCGGGACAGGGCTCACAGATACGCAGTATTTT

v_gene: TRBV5-6
j_gene: TRBJ2-4
abundance: .
d_gene: TRBD2
CDR3aa: CASSLERGGSTKNIQYF
CDR3nt: TGTGCCAGCAGCTTGGAACGGGGGGGTTCGACCAAAAACATTCAGTACTTC

v_gene: TRBV5-8
j_gene: TRBJ1-1
abundance: .
d_gene: .
CDR3aa: CASSLSLSVANTEAFF
CDR3nt: TGTGCCAGCAGCTTGAGCTTATCTGTTGCGAACACTGAAGCTTTCTTT

v_gene: TRBV21-1
j_gene: TRBJ1-6
abundance: once
d_gene: .
CDR3aa: CASSKGPNSPLHF
CDR3nt: TGTGCCAGCAGCAAGGGGCCTAATTCACCCCTCCACTTT